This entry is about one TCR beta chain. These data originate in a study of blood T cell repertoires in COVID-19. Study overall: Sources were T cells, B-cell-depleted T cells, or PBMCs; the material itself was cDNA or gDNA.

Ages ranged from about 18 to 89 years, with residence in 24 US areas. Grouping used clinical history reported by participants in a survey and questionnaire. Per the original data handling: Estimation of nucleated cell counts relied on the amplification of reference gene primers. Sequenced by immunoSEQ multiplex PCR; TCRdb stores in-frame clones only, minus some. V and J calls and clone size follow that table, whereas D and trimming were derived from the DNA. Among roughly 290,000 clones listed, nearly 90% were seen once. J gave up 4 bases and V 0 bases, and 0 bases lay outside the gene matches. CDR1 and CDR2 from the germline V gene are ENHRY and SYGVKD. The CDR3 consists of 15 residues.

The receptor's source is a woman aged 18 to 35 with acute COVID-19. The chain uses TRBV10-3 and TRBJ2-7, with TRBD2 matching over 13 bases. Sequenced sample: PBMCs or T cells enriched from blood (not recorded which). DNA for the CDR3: TGTGCCATCAGTGAGTCGACTAGCGGGAGGTACGAGCAGTACTTC. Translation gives CAISESTSGRYEQYF.